The clone carrying this T cell receptor beta chain was seen repeatedly, ten times or more. Trimming removed 5 bases from V and 4 bases from J; junction bases left unmatched: 23. The germline gives CDR1 DFQATT, CDR2 SNEGSKA (reference sequence). The CDR3 is 20 amino acids. This entry is derived from a study of T-cell reconstitution after alpha-beta-depleted transplantation in children. Unique molecular identifiers were incorporated when the TCRbeta library was constructed. One entry per CDR3 protein results from TCRdb running MiXCR on the PCR reads. The data hold about 610,000 distinct CDR3 sequences, with over 9.5% observed a single time.

The specimen comprised PBMCs from the stem cell graft donor, sampled from the stem cell graft. This TCR was sampled from a human donor who donated a stem cell graft to a child with acute myeloid leukemia. The rearrangement uses TRBV20-1 and TRBJ2-5, with 12 positions matching TRBD2. The DNA of the CDR3 is TGCAGTGCTTTGTCTCTAGCGGGAGGGCCTAATCCCGGGCTCCCAGAGACCCAGTACTTC. It codes for CSALSLAGGPNPGLPETQYF.